A single sample gave rise to the 26 T cell receptor beta chains below, sequenced in a study of identical twins. TCRdb re-called the 5' RACE reads with MiXCR, one entry per CDR3 protein. The sample includes approximately 500,000 distinct CDR3 sequences, approximately 24% of them seen just once. These same records also appear under a second study, on T cells expressing NK-cell markers.

The sequenced sample consisted of CD4+ T cells sorted from blood. The receptors were gathered from a young woman in good health.

This chain connects TRBV10-2 to TRBJ2-1; 11 bases align to TRBD1. The length of the CDR3 is 15 residues. The ends lost 10 bases at V and 15 bases at J; junction bases unmatched: 20. From germline, CDR1 is WSHSY and CDR2 SAAADI. CDR3 DNA: TGCGCCACCTCCGGGGCCGGGACAGGGGGACTGGGTCGGTTCTTC. This codes for CATSGAGTGGLGRFF.

The chain couples TRBV2 to TRBJ2-7; 10 bases agree with TRBD1. The CDR3 length is 14 residues. J was trimmed by 2 bases and V by 5 bases; bases with no gene match: 3. The germline CDR1 and CDR2 sequences are SNHLY and FYNNEI. CDR3 in amino acids: CASSKGQGTYEQYF. The CDR3, as DNA: TGTGCCAGCAGTAAGGGACAGGGGACCTACGAGCAGTACTTC. Full variable domain (outside the CDR3, taken from reference TRBV2 and TRBJ2-7): EPEVTQTPSHQVTQMGQEVILRCVPISNHLYFYWYRQILGQKVEFLVSFYNNEISEKSEIFDDQFSVERPDGSNFTLKIRSTKLEDSAMYFCASSKGQGTYEQYFGPGTRLTVT.

The V and J genes are TRBV2 and TRBJ1-6; D unresolved. Per the germline V gene, CDR1 is SNHLY and CDR2 is FYNNEI. V lost 3 bases and J 10 bases, leaving 10 bases between the germline ends. The CDR3 is 13 residues long. CDR3: CASSEGRGSPLHF. In DNA form, the CDR3 reads TGTGCCAGCAGTGAGGGGAGAGGCTCACCCCTCCACTTT.

This clonotype was observed a handful of times. The V and J genes are TRBV5-5 and TRBJ1-1, with unresolved D. Germline lookup yields CDR1 SGHKS and CDR2 YYEKEE (reference sequence). V was pared by 6 bases and J by 0 bases, with 9 bases between. The CDR3 is 13 amino acids. CDR3 sequence reads: CASMPHMNTEAFF. The CDR3 nucleotides are TGTGCCAGCATGCCACACATGAACACTGAAGCTTTCTTT. Complete variable domain (other parts from reference TRBV5-5 and TRBJ1-1): DAGVTQSPTHLIKTRGQQVTLRCSPISGHKSVSWYQQVLGQGPQFIFQYYEKEERGRGNFPDRFSARQFPNYSSELNVNALLLGDSALYLCASMPHMNTEAFFGQGTRLTVV.

This clonotype occurred many times. Sequence at one end of the junction differs from germline and may be a read error. The chain combines TRBV5-1 with TRBJ2-2; D uncertain. Germline assignment: CDR1 SGHRS and CDR2 YFSETQ. The CDR3 sequence is 11 residues long. CDR3 residues: CASTNTGELFF. CDR3 coding DNA: TGTGCCAGCACTAACACCGGGGAGCTGTTTTTT.

This chain joins TRBV12-3 or TRBV12-4 and TRBJ2-3, with no clear D. The CDR3 is 16 residues long. Trimming took off 6 bases at V and 0 bases at J, with 16 bases between the two ends. This chain's CDR3 is CASSASQSTSTDTQYF. The CDR3 DNA follows: TGTGCCAGCAGCGCGTCCCAGTCTACGAGCACAGATACGCAGTATTTT.

The chain carries TRBV20-1 and TRBJ2-7, with TRBD1 matching over 10 bases. The CDR3 consists of 14 residues. J was trimmed by 4 bases and V by 6 bases; bases with no gene match: 9. Germline V CDR1 and CDR2: DFQATT, SNEGSKA (reference sequence). The CDR3 region has the DNA TGCAGTGCCGCCCGACAGGGGGCTTCGTACGAGCAGTACTTC. The encoded protein is CSAARQGASYEQYF.

This clonotype showed up many times. V gene TRBV12-3 or TRBV12-4 combines with J gene TRBJ1-5; D gene ambiguous. The CDR3 contains 14 residues. Trimming shortened V by 6 bases and J by 2 bases, and 11 bases separated the two germline ends. The CDR3 DNA reads as TGTGCCAGCAGCTCTCAAGGTGGCAATCAGCCCCAGCATTTT. Protein product: CASSSQGGNQPQHF.

V gene TRBV20-1 combines with J gene TRBJ2-7; TRBD2 agrees at 9 bases. V gave up 4 bases and J gave up 2 bases; unmatched junction bases: 3. The CDR3 runs 13 residues. Per germline, CDR1 DFQATT and CDR2 SNEGSKA (reference sequence). The CDR3 protein is CSATGLATYEQYF. CDR3 DNA: TGCAGTGCTACGGGACTAGCCACCTACGAGCAGTACTTC.

J is TRBJ2-3 and V is TRBV5-5, with D possibly being TRBD2 (6 bases). The CDR3 consists of 16 residues. Germline V gives CDR1 SGHKS, CDR2 YYEKEE (reference sequence). V lost 7 bases and J 2 bases, leaving 20 bases between the germline ends. CDR3 DNA sequence: TGTGCCAGCGAAAAGGACCCGGGGGACCTCACAGATACGCAGTATTTT. This translates into CASEKDPGDLTDTQYF.

The chain links TRBV12-3 or TRBV12-4 to TRBJ2-3; D not resolved. The CDR3 extends over 15 amino acids. V was clipped by 2 bases and J by 1 base, with 10 bases between them. Written as DNA, the CDR3 is TGTGCCAGCAGTTTACACGGGTACGGCACAGATACGCAGTATTTT. It translates to CASSLHGYGTDTQYF.

This clonotype was counted a few times. V usage is TRBV9 and J usage is TRBJ2-7, with TRBD2 identical over 8 bases. V trimming: 3 bases; J trimming: 6 bases; junction bases outside the gene matches: 8. The CDR3 runs 14 residues. CDR1 is SGDLS, CDR2 YYNGEE, per germline. CDR3: CASSAPGTRGEQYF. The CDR3, as DNA: TGTGCCAGCAGCGCCCCCGGGACTAGAGGCGAGCAGTACTTC.

This clonotype was detected many times. The chain couples TRBV25-1 to TRBJ2-1, with 8 bases lining up with TRBD1. CDR1 is MGHDK and CDR2 is SYGVNS in the germline V gene. J gave up 12 bases and V 5 bases, and 3 bases lay outside the gene matches. This CDR3 has 11 residues. This chain's CDR3 is CASSRTGSQFF. Written as DNA, the CDR3 is TGTGCCAGCAGTCGGACAGGGTCGCAGTTCTTC.

This clonotype has only a few counts. The chain links TRBV7-8 to TRBJ2-1, with 12 bases fitting TRBD1. Trimming removed 5 bases from V and 8 bases from J; junction bases left unmatched: 13. The CDR3 has 17 residues. CDR1 and CDR2 from the germline V gene are SGHVS and FQNEAQ. The CDR3 bases are TGTGCCAGCAGCCCCCGACGGGACAGGGGGCGACAGGATGAGCAGTTCTTC. It specifies CASSPRRDRGRQDEQFF. The entire variable domain, with the rest obtained from reference TRBV7-8 and TRBJ2-1, is as follows: GAGVSQSPRYKVAKRGQDVALRCDPISGHVSLFWYQQALGQGPEFLTYFQNEAQLDKSGLPSDRFFAERPEGSVSTLKIQRTQQEDSAVYLCASSPRRDRGRQDEQFFGPGTRLTVL.

This sequence joins TRBV10-3 and TRBJ1-2; D unclear. Trimming took off 0 bases at V and 7 bases at J, with 18 bases between the two ends. Germline-derived CDR1 and CDR2 are ENHRY and SYGVKD. This CDR3 is 16 amino acids long. The CDR3 DNA reads as TGTGCCATCAGTGAGTCGAGGACGGAGCCCCCAGGTGGCTACACCTTC. As protein: CAISESRTEPPGGYTF.

This clonotype was observed a few times. V and J are TRBV5-1 and TRBJ1-1; D is uncertain. This CDR3 has 15 amino acids. V lost 0 bases and J lost 1, with 10 bases in between. Germline V gene data show CDR1 as SGHRS and CDR2 as YFSETQ. CDR3 sequence: CASSLDAPSNTEAFF. The CDR3 DNA reads as TGCGCCAGCAGCTTGGATGCACCCTCGAACACTGAAGCTTTCTTT.

This chain joins TRBV5-1 and TRBJ2-5, with TRBD2 as a possible D gene (6 bases). V lost 2 bases and J 9 bases, leaving 14 bases between the germline ends. The length of the CDR3 is 13 residues. From germline, CDR1 is SGHRS and CDR2 YFSETQ. CDR3 protein: CASSFRGEESQYF. The CDR3 DNA sequence: TGCGCCAGCAGCTTCAGAGGGGAGGAGTCCCAGTACTTC. Based on the CDR3 plus reference TRBV5-1 and TRBJ2-5, the full variable domain is KAGVTQTPRYLIKTRGQQVTLSCSPISGHRSVSWYQQTPGQGLQFLFEYFSETQRNKGNFPGRFSGRQFSNSRSEMNVSTLELGDSALYLCASSFRGEESQYFGPGTRLLVL.

The table lists this clonotype with many counts. This chain links TRBV5-1 with TRBJ1-6, with 9 nucleotides matching TRBD1. CDR3 length: 15 residues. Looked up from germline, CDR1 is SGHRS and CDR2 is YFSETQ. With 0 bases clipped from V and 7 bases from J, the junction kept 2 bases outside the gene matches. DNA of the CDR3: TGCGCCAGCAGCTTGGCAGGACAGGGGAATTCACCCCTCCACTTT. This translates into CASSLAGQGNSPLHF.

This clonotype was observed a handful of times. V is TRBV4-3 and J is TRBJ2-1, with no clear D. The CDR3 consists of 13 residues. The V gene lost 4 bases and the J gene lost 7 bases, with 11 bases spanning the gap. Germline V gene data show CDR1 as LGHNA and CDR2 as YSLEER. CDR3 residues: CASSPRVGNEQFF. The CDR3 DNA follows: TGCGCCAGCAGCCCCCGGGTGGGTAATGAGCAGTTCTTC.

The chain has TRBV12-3 or TRBV12-4 and TRBJ2-3; unclear D gene. The CDR3 has 15 amino acids. Trimming shortened V by 1 base and J by 3 bases, and 11 bases separated the two germline ends. Written as DNA, the CDR3 is TGTGCCAGCAGTTTAGGGGTTGGAATTACAGATACGCAGTATTTT. Its protein is CASSLGVGITDTQYF.

The V call is TRBV20-1, the J call TRBJ2-5; weak D call: TRBD2 (6 bases). The CDR3 consists of 14 residues. Germline CDR1 is DFQATT and CDR2 is SNEGSKA (reference sequence). Trimming removed 6 bases at V and 6 bases at J, with 20 bases between. The CDR3 loop reads CSAQTGRGMKTQYF. The CDR3 region has the DNA TGCAGTGCCCAAACGGGGCGGGGTATGAAGACCCAGTACTTC.

This clonotype was seen more than once but under ten times. CDR3 DNA sequence: TGTGCCAGCAGCGTAGGGATTAACTATGGCTACACCTTC. Its translation: CASSVGINYGYTF. The chain joins TRBV9 to TRBJ1-2; no clear D. Per the germline V gene, CDR1 is SGDLS and CDR2 is YYNGEE. The germline V and J ends were trimmed by 0 bases and 1 base, with 4 bases remaining between them. This CDR3 comprises 13 residues.

This clonotype was found a few times. The chain combines TRBV20-1 with TRBJ1-2; 10 bases fit TRBD1. This CDR3 has 15 residues. The ends lost 1 base at V and 7 bases at J; junction bases unmatched: 9. CDR1 and CDR2 from the germline V gene are DFQATT and SNEGSKA (reference sequence). The CDR3, as DNA: TGCAGTGCTAGAGGGACAGGGGGTCCCCGCGGTGGCTACACCTTC. As protein: CSARGTGGPRGGYTF.

The rearrangement uses TRBV6-2 or TRBV6-3 and TRBJ2-1; tentative D call: TRBD1 (5 bases). Trimming stripped 6 bases from V and 4 bases from J, with 19 bases between. The CDR3 runs to 16 residues. Germline values: CDR1 MNHEY, CDR2 SVGEGT. This chain's CDR3 is CASSPRAGPGYNEQFF. The CDR3 nucleotides are TGTGCCAGCAGCCCCCGGGCAGGGCCGGGTTACAATGAGCAGTTCTTC.

The V call is TRBV11-2, the J call TRBJ2-5, with TRBD2 matching over 16 bases. Germline-derived CDR1 and CDR2 are SGHAT and FQNNGV. V shed 5 bases and J 2 bases; nucleotides not matched to a gene: 11. The CDR3 extends over 19 amino acids. For the CDR3, the DNA is TGTGCCAGCAGCACCCTAAGGGGGACTAGCGGGAGGGTACAAGAGACCCAGTACTTC. Translated, it gives CASSTLRGTSGRVQETQYF.

This clonotype was seen a few times. The V gene is TRBV5-1, the J gene TRBJ2-7; a weak D match, TRBD1 (6 bases). V was pared by 5 bases and J by 3 bases, with 12 bases between. CDR1 and CDR2 (germline): SGHRS, YFSETQ. The CDR3 length is 13 residues. CDR3 region: CASRPGQSYEQYF. The CDR3 DNA sequence: TGCGCCAGCAGGCCAGGACAGAGCTACGAGCAGTACTTC.